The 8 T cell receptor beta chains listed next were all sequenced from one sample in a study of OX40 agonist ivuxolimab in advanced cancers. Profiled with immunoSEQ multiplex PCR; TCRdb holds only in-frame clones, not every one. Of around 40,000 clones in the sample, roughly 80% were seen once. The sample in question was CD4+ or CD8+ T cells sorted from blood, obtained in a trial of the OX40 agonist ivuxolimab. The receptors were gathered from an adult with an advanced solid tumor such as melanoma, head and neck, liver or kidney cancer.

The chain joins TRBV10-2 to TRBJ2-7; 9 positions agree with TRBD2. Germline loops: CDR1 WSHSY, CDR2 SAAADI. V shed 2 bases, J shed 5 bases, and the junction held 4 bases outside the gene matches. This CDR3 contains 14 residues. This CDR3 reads CASSEGRGGNEQYF. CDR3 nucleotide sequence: TGCGCCAGCAGTGAGGGGCGGGGGGGGAACGAGCAGTACTTC.

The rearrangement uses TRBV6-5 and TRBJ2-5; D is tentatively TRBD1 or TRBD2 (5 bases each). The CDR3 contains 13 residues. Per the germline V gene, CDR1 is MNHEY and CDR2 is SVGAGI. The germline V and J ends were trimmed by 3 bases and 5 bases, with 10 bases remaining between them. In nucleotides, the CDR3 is TGTGCCAGCAGTTATGGGGGTGATGAGACCCAGTACTTC. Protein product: CASSYGGDETQYF.

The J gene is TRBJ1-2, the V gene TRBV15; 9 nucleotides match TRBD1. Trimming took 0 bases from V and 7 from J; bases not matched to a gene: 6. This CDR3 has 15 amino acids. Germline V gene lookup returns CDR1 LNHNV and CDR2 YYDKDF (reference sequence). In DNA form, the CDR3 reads TGTGCCACCAGCAGAGATCGGGGACAGGGCCTTGGCTACACCTTC. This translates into CATSRDRGQGLGYTF.

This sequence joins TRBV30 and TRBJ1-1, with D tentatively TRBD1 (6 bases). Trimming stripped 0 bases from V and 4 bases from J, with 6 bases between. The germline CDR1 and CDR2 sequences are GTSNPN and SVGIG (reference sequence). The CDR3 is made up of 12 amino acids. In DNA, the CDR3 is TGTGCCTGGAGTGTAGGGGGCACTGAAGCTTTCTTT. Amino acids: CAWSVGGTEAFF.

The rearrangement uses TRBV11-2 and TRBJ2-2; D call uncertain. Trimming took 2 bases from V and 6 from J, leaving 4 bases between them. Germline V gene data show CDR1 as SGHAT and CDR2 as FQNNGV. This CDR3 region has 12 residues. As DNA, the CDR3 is TGTGCCAGCAGCTTAATGGCCGGGGAGCTGTTTTTT. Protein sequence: CASSLMAGELFF.

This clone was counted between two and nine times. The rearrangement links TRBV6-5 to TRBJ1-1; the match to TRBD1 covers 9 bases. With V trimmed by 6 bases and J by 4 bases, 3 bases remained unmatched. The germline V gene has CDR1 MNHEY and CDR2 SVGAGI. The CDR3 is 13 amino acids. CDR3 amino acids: CASRPGQGTEAFF. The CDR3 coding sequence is TGTGCCAGCAGACCGGGACAGGGCACTGAAGCTTTCTTT.

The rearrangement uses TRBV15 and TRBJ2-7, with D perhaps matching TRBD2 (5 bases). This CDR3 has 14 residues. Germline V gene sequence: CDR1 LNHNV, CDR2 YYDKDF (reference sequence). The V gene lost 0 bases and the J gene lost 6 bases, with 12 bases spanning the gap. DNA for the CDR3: TGTGCCACCAGCAGAGATCGGGCGGGTCCCGAGCAGTACTTC. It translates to CATSRDRAGPEQYF.

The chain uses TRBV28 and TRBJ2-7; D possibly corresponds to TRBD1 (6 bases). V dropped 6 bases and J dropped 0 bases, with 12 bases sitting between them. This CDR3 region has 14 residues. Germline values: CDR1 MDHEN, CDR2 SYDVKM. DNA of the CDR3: TGTGCCAGCAGCCTGCGGACAGCCTCCTACGAGCAGTACTTC. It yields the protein CASSLRTASYEQYF.